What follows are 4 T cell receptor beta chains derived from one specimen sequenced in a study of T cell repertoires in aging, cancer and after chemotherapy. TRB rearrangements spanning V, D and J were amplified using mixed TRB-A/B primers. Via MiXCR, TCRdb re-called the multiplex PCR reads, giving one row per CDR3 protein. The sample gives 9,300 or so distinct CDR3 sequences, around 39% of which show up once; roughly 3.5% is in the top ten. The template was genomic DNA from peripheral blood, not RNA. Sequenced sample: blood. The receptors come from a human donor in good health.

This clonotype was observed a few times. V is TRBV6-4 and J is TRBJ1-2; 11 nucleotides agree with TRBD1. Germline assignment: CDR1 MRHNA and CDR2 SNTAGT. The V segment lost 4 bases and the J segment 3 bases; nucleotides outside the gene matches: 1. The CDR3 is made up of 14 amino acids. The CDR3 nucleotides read TGTGCCAGCAGTGGGGGACAGGGGGACTATGGCTACACCTTC. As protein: CASSGGQGDYGYTF.

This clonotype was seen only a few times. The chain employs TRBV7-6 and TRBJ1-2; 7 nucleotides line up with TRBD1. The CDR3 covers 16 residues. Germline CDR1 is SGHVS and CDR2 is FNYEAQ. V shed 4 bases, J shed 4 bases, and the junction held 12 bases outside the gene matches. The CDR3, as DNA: TGTGCCAGCAGCTCGCGACAGGGTATATTCGGCTATGGCTACACCTTC. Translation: CASSSRQGIFGYGYTF.

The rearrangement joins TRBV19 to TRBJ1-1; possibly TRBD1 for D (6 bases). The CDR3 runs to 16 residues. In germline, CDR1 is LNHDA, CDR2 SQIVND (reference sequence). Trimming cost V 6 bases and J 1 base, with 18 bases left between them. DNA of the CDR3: TGTGCCAGTAGACGTTGGACTCAGGGGTCGAACACTGAAGCTTTCTTT. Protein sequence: CASRRWTQGSNTEAFF.

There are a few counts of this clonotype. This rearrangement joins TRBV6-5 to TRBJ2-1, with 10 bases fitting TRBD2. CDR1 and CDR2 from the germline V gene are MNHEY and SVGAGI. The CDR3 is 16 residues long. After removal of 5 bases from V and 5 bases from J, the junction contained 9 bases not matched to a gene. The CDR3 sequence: CASSIQSGGGDNEQFF. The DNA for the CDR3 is TGTGCCAGCAGTATCCAAAGCGGGGGGGGAGACAATGAGCAGTTCTTC.